The 16 T cell receptor beta chains reported below all come from one sample, sequenced in a study of T cell responses to AZD1222 COVID-19 vaccine. Using immunoSEQ multiplex PCR, the repertoire was profiled, and TCRdb retains in-frame clones only, with some absent. Among more than 90,000 clones listed, 90% were seen once. This material consisted of peripheral blood, taken on day 0 of AZD1222 vaccination. Receptors were obtained from an adult in good health.

The J gene is TRBJ2-2, the V gene TRBV7-9, with D uncertain. The CDR3 has 14 residues. V lost 1 base to trimming and J lost 6 bases, with 9 bases between them. Germline V CDR1 and CDR2: SEHNR, FQNEAQ (reference sequence). The CDR3 DNA sequence: TGTGCCAGCAGCTTAGTAGGTCTAGCCGGGGAGCTGTTTTTT. Translation gives CASSLVGLAGELFF.

This clone was counted only a few times. The rearrangement links TRBV28 to TRBJ1-1; the D is unclear. CDR3 size: 17 residues. Germline assignment: CDR1 MDHEN and CDR2 SYDVKM. V dropped 3 bases and J dropped 6 bases, with 23 bases sitting between them. The CDR3 is CASSFSGLGGGGAEAFF. The CDR3 DNA is TGTGCCAGCAGTTTTTCAGGTCTCGGTGGTGGCGGCGCTGAAGCTTTCTTT.

The genes are TRBV5-1 and TRBJ2-7; TRBD1 agrees at 8 bases. The CDR3 contains 15 residues. Germline V gene lookup returns CDR1 SGHRS and CDR2 YFSETQ. Trimming took 4 bases from V and 5 from J; bases not matched to a gene: 11. The CDR3 here is CASSEPGQVLDEQYF. The CDR3 bases are TGCGCCAGCAGCGAACCGGGACAGGTTCTTGACGAGCAGTACTTC.

The V call is TRBV5-6, the J call TRBJ2-7; D may match TRBD1 or TRBD2 (5 bases each). Per the germline V gene, CDR1 is SGHDT and CDR2 is YYEEEE. V lost 1 base and J 6 bases, leaving 17 bases between the germline ends. The CDR3 consists of 15 residues. DNA for the CDR3: TGTGCCAGCAGCTTGTGGGGGACGAGGTCCCCCGAGCAGTACTTC. Translated, it gives CASSLWGTRSPEQYF.

This clone was seen just once. This rearrangement joins TRBV6-2 or TRBV6-3 to TRBJ1-1; D is unresolved. The germline gives CDR1 MNHEY, CDR2 SVGEGT. The V gene lost 5 bases and the J gene lost 1 base, with 14 bases spanning the gap. This CDR3 spans 15 amino acids. The CDR3: CASSRDGARNTEAFF. DNA of the CDR3: TGTGCCAGCAGTAGGGATGGCGCCCGGAACACTGAAGCTTTCTTT.

The J gene is TRBJ1-5, the V gene TRBV6-1; no definite D call. The V gene's germline CDR1 is MNHNS and CDR2 SASEGT. The CDR3 extends over 14 amino acids. Between the trimmed V and J ends, which lost 3 bases and 5 bases, there was a span of 11 bases. The CDR3 loop reads CASSEIASHQPQHF. The DNA of the CDR3 is TGTGCCAGCAGTGAGATTGCGTCCCATCAGCCCCAGCATTTT.

This clone came up once. V is TRBV4-1 and J is TRBJ2-2; weak D call: TRBD2 (6 bases). The germline V gene encodes CDR1 MGHRA and CDR2 YSYEKL. V dropped 0 bases and J dropped 5 bases, with 13 bases sitting between them. This CDR3 has 16 amino acids. The DNA for the CDR3 is TGCGCCAGCAGCCAAGATCCGGCGGGGTTTACCGGGGAGCTGTTTTTT. This encodes CASSQDPAGFTGELFF.

This chain uses TRBV29-1 with TRBJ2-6; D call uncertain. Germline V gives CDR1 SQVTM, CDR2 ANQGSEA. The CDR3 covers 14 residues. The V gene lost 1 base and the J gene lost 2 bases, with 6 bases spanning the gap. As DNA, the CDR3 is TGCAGCGTTGAAGGGGCGGCTGGGGCCAACGTCCTGACTTTC. Translating gives CSVEGAAGANVLTF.

The chain combines TRBV3-1 (or the pseudogene TRBV3-2) with TRBJ2-7; D might be TRBD2 (6 bases). The CDR3 sequence is 16 residues long. Germline V gene sequence: CDR1 LGHDT, CDR2 YNNKEL (reference sequence). V was shortened by 4 bases and J by 2 bases, with 18 bases between the two germline ends. The CDR3 protein is CASSREVGLSPYEQYF. The CDR3 region has the DNA TGTGCCAGCAGCCGAGAGGTGGGACTGTCGCCCTACGAGCAGTACTTC.

The V and J genes are TRBV2 and TRBJ1-1; D call uncertain. Trimming removed 7 bases from V and 0 bases from J, with 9 bases in between. Per germline, CDR1 SNHLY and CDR2 FYNNEI. The length of the CDR3 is 13 residues. CDR3 sequence: CASTSRLNTEAFF. The CDR3 region has the DNA TGTGCCAGCACCTCGCGGTTGAACACTGAAGCTTTCTTT.

The chain has TRBV5-5 and TRBJ1-2; a possible D gene is TRBD1 (6 bases). Trimming left V 1 base short and J 2 bases short, with 12 bases between. There are 15 residues in the CDR3. The V gene's germline CDR1 is SGHKS and CDR2 YYEKEE (reference sequence). CDR3 amino acids: CASSLWTGANYGYTF. In DNA form, the CDR3 reads TGTGCCAGCAGCTTGTGGACGGGGGCCAACTATGGCTACACCTTC.

The chain couples TRBV13 to TRBJ1-4, with D tentatively TRBD1 (5 bases). This CDR3 has 17 amino acids. Germline CDR1 reads PRHDT; CDR2 reads FYEKMQ (reference sequence). V was clipped by 5 bases and J by 5 bases, with 21 bases between them. The CDR3 loop is CASSPGGSGGLNEKLFF. CDR3 in DNA: TGTGCCAGCAGCCCCGGGGGATCTGGAGGGCTGAATGAAAAACTGTTTTTT.

The V call is TRBV11-2, the J call TRBJ2-3, with 9 bases that match TRBD2. The CDR3 has 15 residues. Germline V gene sequence: CDR1 SGHAT, CDR2 FQNNGV. The J segment lost 0 bases and the V segment lost 6 bases, leaving 4 bases of the junction unmatched. The CDR3: CASSTSGGSTDTQYF. The CDR3, as DNA: TGTGCCAGCAGTACGAGCGGGGGGAGCACAGATACGCAGTATTTT.

J is TRBJ1-6 and V is TRBV3-1 (or the pseudogene TRBV3-2); D might be TRBD1 (5 bases). Germline CDR1 and CDR2: LGHDT and YNNKEL (reference sequence). The length of the CDR3 is 16 residues. V lost 0 bases, J lost 14 bases, and 20 bases lay in between. This chain's CDR3 is CASSQDSVAAFRALHF. The CDR3 DNA sequence: TGTGCCAGCAGCCAAGATTCGGTCGCGGCGTTCAGGGCCCTCCACTTT.

DNA of the CDR3: TGTGCCAGCAGCGCCGGGACTAGCGGTTCCTACGAGCAGTACTTC. The encoded protein is CASSAGTSGSYEQYF. The genes are TRBV2 and TRBJ2-7, with 11 bases aligning to TRBD2. The ends lost 6 bases at V and 1 base at J; junction bases unmatched: 5. Germline CDR1 SNHLY, CDR2 FYNNEI. The CDR3 is made up of 15 amino acids.

The rearrangement links TRBV28 to TRBJ1-6; D possibly corresponds to TRBD1 (6 bases). Trimming took 6 bases from V and 5 from J, leaving 20 bases between them. The CDR3 extends over 17 amino acids. Looked up from germline, CDR1 is MDHEN and CDR2 is SYDVKM. CDR3 loop: CASSPRDIDSDNSPLHF. The CDR3 DNA follows: TGTGCCAGCAGCCCCCGGGACATTGATTCTGATAATTCACCCCTCCACTTT.